This section outlines one TCR beta chain sequence together with its context. This clone was observed a few times. There is no known antigen for this receptor. Per-base quality was not reported, and no clone a single base away is much larger than it. This record belongs to a study of sequential checkpoint blockade in melanoma (dated by TCRdb to between 2018 and 2021). Regarding the study in general: Patients were assigned by 1:1 randomization to either first-line nivolumab followed by ipilimumab (arm A) or ipilimumab followed by nivolumab (arm B). Both trial sequences were followed by maintenance nivolumab. Study-wide conclusions, independent of this receptor: The response-prediction model combining TCR metrics and mutation burden needs validation in larger, independent patient cohorts.

TCRbeta CDR3 regions were immunosequenced from genomic DNA with the immunoSEQ Assay. Before high-throughput sequencing, genomic DNA was amplified using bias-controlled multiplex PCR. On the authors' methods: To quantify the absolute abundance of each unique TCRbeta CDR3 region, the sequences were collapsed and filtered. Clonality, defined as 1 minus Pielou's evenness, was calculated using only productive rearrangements. A previously published method was used to identify clones with significantly greater frequencies in on-treatment samples than in baseline samples. The table was pulled from immuneACCESS by TCRdb, which kept in-frame rearrangements only. Such tables lose some clones; where checked, under half of the loss comes from unresolved V genes, and the rest has no known cause. D and trimming were read from the DNA, whereas the V and J calls and clone size are those reported in that table. The sample profile shows some 10,000 clones; approximately 73% of them were found once. The ten largest clones take up 36% of the sample.

What this sample's treatment or condition label stands for: randomized to nivolumab then ipilimumab (arm A) or the reverse (arm B). None of the trial patients had been given prior DNA-damaging chemotherapy. Live CD3+CD8+ cells negative for CD19 and CD56 were sorted from thawed PBMCs on a FACS Aria II flow cytometer. Samples were obtained from patients with melanoma enrolled in CheckMate 064, a randomized, open-label phase II trial of sequential checkpoint blockade. Leukapheresis was used to collect peripheral blood mononuclear cells, which were then purified with Ficoll-Paque and frozen in human serum with roughly 10% DMSO. Purity of sorted blood CD3+CD8+ cells was verified at >98% immediately after sorting, followed by DNA extraction. This clonotype was obtained from a human donor with melanoma. The sequenced sample was CD8+ T cells sorted from blood (inferred from file names), obtained from a patient given nivolumab and ipilimumab in sequence.

The DNA sequence is as follows: TGTGCCAGCAGCCCATCAGGGGCCTACGAGCAGTACTTC. The resulting protein is CASSPSGAYEQYF. The sequence joins TRBV2 to TRBJ2-7; TRBD1 is a weak D gene call, 6 bases matching. CDR1 and CDR2 are read off the germline V gene as SNHLY and FYNNEI. The junction shows trimming of 6 bases on V and 2 bases on J, plus 11 bases between the germline ends. The CDR3 starts with the cysteine, ends with the phenylalanine, and has 13 residues. CDR3 DNA only is kept here, 39 bases in frame from base 1.